This note documents a single T cell receptor (beta chain) sequence. Trimming removed 4 bases from V and 5 bases from J; junction bases left unmatched: 7. CDR1 SQVTM and CDR2 ANQGSEA come from the germline V gene. CDR3 length: 14 amino acids. Those who participated ranged in age from roughly 18 to 100 years and resided in about two dozen US areas. This entry belongs to a study of blood T cell repertoires in COVID-19. How the authors handled the data: Estimates of nucleated cell counts were drawn from the amplification of reference gene primers. Produced via immunoSEQ multiplex PCR; TCRdb's table is partial and in-frame only. V, J and clone size are those of that table, while D and trimming were read from the DNA. The sample has hundreds of thousands of clones; less than 90% are singletons.

Sequenced sample: PBMCs or T cells enriched from blood (not recorded which). The chain employs TRBV29-1 and TRBJ2-2; TRBD1 aligns across 7 bases. This TCR was sampled from a woman in her forties or fifties in a cohort exposed to, infected with or recovered from COVID-19 (not recorded which). The CDR3 protein is CSVVAQQGTGELFF. The CDR3 DNA follows: TGCAGCGTTGTAGCCCAACAGGGGACCGGGGAGCTGTTTTTT.